A selection of T cell receptor beta chains follows, all from one sample in a study of blood T cell repertoires in COVID-19. Libraries were prepared by immunoSEQ multiplex PCR; TCRdb keeps only in-frame clonotypes and omits some of them. Of about 220,000 clones listed, around four fifths were seen once; the top ten hold about 4.8%. Sequenced material: PBMCs or T cells enriched from blood (not recorded which). The receptors stem from a woman in her forties or fifties who had been exposed to COVID-19. The CDR3 runs from the conserved cysteine through the conserved F or W. D genes are given only for firm matches. Rows may omit the clone size; those that give it use once, few, many or a size class.

D gene,V gene,clone size,J gene,CDR3 protein,CDR3 DNA
TRBD1,TRBV24-1,few,TRBJ1-5,CATSEARGLADQPQHF,TGTGCCACCAGTGAGGCCAGGGGGCTGGCGGATCAGCCCCAGCATTTT
NA,TRBV5-1,NA,TRBJ1-1,CASSLIIGKNTEAFF,TGCGCCAGCAGCTTGATAATCGGTAAGAACACTGAAGCTTTCTTT
NA,TRBV20-1,few,TRBJ2-2,CSATGTGELFF,TGCAGTGCAACAGGGACCGGGGAGCTGTTTTTT
TRBD2,TRBV3-1/TRBV3-2,NA,TRBJ2-7,CASSQAGGGSYEQYF,TGTGCCAGCAGCCAAGCCGGGGGGGGCTCCTACGAGCAGTACTTC
NA,TRBV12-5,NA,TRBJ1-3,CASGLGTAFGNTIYF,TGTGCTAGTGGTTTGGGGACAGCGTTTGGAAACACCATATATTTT
NA,TRBV7-9,NA,TRBJ1-1,CASSFGREVNTEAFF,TGTGCCAGCAGCTTCGGAAGGGAGGTGAACACTGAAGCTTTCTTT
NA,TRBV3-1/TRBV3-2,NA,TRBJ2-1,CASSQTRIKREQFF,TGTGCCAGCAGCCAGACGCGGATAAAGCGTGAGCAGTTCTTC
TRBD1,TRBV2,NA,TRBJ1-5,CASSGTGGASNQPQHF,TGTGCCAGCAGCGGGACAGGGGGCGCGAGCAATCAGCCCCAGCATTTT
TRBD1,TRBV6-1,NA,TRBJ2-3,CASSEGQAGDTQYF,TGTGCCAGCAGTGAGGGACAGGCGGGAGATACGCAGTATTTT
NA,TRBV27,NA,TRBJ2-5,CASSSPGRGEETQYF,TGTGCCAGCAGTTCCCCGGGCAGGGGGGAAGAGACCCAGTACTTC
NA,TRBV25-1,NA,TRBJ1-1,CASSANRVNFGTEAFF,TGTGCCAGCAGTGCCAACAGGGTGAATTTTGGGACTGAAGCTTTCTTT
NA,TRBV2,NA,TRBJ1-4,CASGGPWEKLFF,TGTGCCAGCGGTGGGCCCTGGGAGAAACTGTTTTTT